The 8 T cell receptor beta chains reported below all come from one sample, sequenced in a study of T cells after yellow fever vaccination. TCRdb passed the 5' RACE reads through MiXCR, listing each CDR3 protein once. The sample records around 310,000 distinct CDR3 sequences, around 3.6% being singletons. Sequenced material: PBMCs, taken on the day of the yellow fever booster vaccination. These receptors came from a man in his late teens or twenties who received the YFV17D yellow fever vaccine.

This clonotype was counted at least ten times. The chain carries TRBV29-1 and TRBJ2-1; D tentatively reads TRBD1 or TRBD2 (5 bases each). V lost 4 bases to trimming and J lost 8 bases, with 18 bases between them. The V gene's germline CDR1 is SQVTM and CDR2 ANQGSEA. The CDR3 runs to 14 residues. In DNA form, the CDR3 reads TGCAGCGTTGGAGACGCCGGGGCCCTCGATGAGCAGTTCTTC. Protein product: CSVGDAGALDEQFF.

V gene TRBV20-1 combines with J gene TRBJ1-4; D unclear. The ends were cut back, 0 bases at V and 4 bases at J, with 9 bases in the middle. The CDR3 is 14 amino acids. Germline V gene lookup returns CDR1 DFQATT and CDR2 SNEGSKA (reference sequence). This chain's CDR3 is CSARDVSLNEKLFF. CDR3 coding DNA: TGCAGTGCTAGAGATGTCAGCCTTAATGAAAAACTGTTTTTT.

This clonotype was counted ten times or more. CDR3 sequence (DNA): TGCAGTGCTTTCTTAGGGGGACCCCCTATCCCCTACGAGCAGTACTTC. This translates into CSAFLGGPPIPYEQYF. V is TRBV20-1 and J is TRBJ2-7, with D possibly TRBD1 on 6 matching bases. Germline CDR1 is DFQATT and CDR2 is SNEGSKA (reference sequence). The CDR3 runs to 16 residues. The V end lost 5 bases, the J end lost 2 bases, and 22 bases lay between the germline ends.

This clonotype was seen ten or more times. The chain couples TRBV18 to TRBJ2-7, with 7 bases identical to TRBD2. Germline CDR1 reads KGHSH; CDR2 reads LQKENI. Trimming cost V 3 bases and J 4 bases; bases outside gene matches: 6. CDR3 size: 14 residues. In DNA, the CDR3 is TGTGCCAGCTCACCGGGCGGGGGACTTTACGAGCAGTACTTC. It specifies CASSPGGGLYEQYF. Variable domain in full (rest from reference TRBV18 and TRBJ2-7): NAGVMQNPRHLVRRRGQEARLRCSPMKGHSHVYWYRQLPEEGLKFMVYLQKENIIDESGMPKERFSAEFPKEGPSILRIQQVVRGDSAAYFCASSPGGGLYEQYFGPGTRLTVT.

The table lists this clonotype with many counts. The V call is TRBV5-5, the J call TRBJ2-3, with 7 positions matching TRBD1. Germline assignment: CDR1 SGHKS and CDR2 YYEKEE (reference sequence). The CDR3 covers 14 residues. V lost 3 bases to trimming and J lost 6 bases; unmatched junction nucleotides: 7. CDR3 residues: CASSSRQGRDTQYF. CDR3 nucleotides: TGTGCCAGCAGCTCAAGACAGGGAAGGGATACGCAGTATTTT.

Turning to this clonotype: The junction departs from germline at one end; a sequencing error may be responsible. The CDR3 loop reads CASSPRSGGTWTQHF. The CDR3 DNA sequence: TGTGCCAGCAGTCCTCGTAGCGGGGGTACATGGACCCAGCACTTC. The genes are TRBV27 and TRBJ2-5; 9 bases align to TRBD2. CDR1 and CDR2 (germline): MNHEY, SMNVEV (reference sequence). The CDR3 contains 15 residues.

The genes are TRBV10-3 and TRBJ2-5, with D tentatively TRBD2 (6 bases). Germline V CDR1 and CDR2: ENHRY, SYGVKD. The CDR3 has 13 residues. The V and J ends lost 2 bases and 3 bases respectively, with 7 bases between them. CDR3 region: CAISEGEEETQYF. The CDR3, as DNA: TGTGCCATCAGTGAGGGGGAGGAAGAGACCCAGTACTTC.

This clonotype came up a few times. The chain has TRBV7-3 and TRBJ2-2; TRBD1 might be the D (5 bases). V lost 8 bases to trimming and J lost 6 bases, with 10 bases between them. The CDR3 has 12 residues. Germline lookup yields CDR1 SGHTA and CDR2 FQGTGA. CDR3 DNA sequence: TGTGCCAGCGGCAGGGATTCCGGGGAGCTGTTTTTT. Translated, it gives CASGRDSGELFF.